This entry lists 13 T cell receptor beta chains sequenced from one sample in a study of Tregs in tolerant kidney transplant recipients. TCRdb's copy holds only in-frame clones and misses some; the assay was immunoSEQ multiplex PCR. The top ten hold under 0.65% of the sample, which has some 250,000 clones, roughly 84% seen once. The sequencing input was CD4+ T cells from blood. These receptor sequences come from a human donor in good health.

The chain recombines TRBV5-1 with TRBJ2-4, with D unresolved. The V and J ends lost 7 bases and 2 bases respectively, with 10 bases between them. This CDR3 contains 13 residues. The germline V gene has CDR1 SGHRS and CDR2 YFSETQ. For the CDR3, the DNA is TGCGCCAGCGCCGGTGGATCCAAAAACATTCAGTACTTC. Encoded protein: CASAGGSKNIQYF.

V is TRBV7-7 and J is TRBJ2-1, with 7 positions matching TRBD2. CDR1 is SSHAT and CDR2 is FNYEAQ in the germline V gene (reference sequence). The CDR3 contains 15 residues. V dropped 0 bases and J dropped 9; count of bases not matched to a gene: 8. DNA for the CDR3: TGTGCCAGCAGCTTAGCGGCAGCGGGAATCGGTGAGCAGTTCTTC. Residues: CASSLAAAGIGEQFF.

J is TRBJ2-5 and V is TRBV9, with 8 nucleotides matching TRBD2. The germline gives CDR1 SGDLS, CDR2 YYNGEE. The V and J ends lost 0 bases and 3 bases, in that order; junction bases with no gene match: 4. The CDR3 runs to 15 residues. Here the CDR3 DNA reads TGTGCCAGCAGCGTAGGCACTAGCGGAGAAGAGACCCAGTACTTC. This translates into CASSVGTSGEETQYF.

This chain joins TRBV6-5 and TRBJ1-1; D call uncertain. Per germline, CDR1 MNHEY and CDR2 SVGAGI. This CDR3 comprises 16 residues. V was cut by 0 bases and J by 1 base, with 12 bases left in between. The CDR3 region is CASSYSILNPNTEAFF. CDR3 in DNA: TGTGCCAGCAGTTACTCGATACTGAATCCGAACACTGAAGCTTTCTTT.

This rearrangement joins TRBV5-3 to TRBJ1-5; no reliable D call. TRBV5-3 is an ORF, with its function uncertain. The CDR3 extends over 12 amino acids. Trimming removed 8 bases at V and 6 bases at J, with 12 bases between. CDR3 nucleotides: TGTGCCAGCCTCGGTGATTTTCAGCCCCAGCATTTT. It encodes CASLGDFQPQHF.

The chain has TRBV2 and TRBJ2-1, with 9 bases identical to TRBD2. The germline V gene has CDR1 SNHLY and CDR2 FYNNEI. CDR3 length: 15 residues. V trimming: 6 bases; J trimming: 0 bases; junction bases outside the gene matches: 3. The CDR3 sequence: CASRERGDSYNEQFF. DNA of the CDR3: TGTGCCAGCAGGGAGCGGGGGGACTCCTACAATGAGCAGTTCTTC.

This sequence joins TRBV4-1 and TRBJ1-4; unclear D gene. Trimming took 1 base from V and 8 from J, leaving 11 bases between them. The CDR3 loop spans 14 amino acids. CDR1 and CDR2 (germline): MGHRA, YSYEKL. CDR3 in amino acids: CASSQAGMGEKLFF. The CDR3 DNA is TGCGCCAGCAGCCAAGCGGGCATGGGGGAAAAACTGTTTTTT.

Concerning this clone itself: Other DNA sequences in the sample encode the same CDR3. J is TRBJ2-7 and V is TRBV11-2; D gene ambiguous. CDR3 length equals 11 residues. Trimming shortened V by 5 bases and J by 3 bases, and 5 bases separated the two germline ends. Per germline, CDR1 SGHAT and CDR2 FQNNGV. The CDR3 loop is CASSLDYEQYF. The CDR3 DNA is TGTGCCAGCAGCCTCGACTACGAGCAGTACTTC.

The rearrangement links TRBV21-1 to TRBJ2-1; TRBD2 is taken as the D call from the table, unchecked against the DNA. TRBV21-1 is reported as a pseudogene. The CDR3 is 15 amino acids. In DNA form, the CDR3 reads TGTGCCTCCCAAACCGGAGGAAGCTCCTACAATGAGCAGTTCTTC. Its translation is CASQTGGSSYNEQFF.

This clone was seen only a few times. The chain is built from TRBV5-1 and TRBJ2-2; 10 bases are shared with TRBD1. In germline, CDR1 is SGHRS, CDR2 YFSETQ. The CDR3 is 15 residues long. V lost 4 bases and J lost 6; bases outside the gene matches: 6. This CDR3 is CASSSGQGVAGELFF. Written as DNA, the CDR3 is TGCGCCAGCAGCAGCGGACAGGGGGTCGCCGGGGAGCTGTTTTTT.

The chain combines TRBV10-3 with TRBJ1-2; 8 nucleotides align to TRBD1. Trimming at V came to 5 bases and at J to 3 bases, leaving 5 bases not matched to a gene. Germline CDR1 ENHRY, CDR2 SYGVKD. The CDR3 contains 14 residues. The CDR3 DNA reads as TGTGCCATCAGTCAGGGGGCGTACGACTATGGCTACACCTTC. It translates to CAISQGAYDYGYTF.

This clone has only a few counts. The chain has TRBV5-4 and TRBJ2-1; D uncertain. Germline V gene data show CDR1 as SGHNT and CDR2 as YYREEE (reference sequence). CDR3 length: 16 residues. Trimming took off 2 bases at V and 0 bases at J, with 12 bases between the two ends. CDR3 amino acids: CASSLGRMSSYNEQFF. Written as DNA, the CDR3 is TGTGCCAGCAGCTTAGGCAGAATGAGCTCCTACAATGAGCAGTTCTTC.

In nucleotides, the CDR3 is TGTGCCAGCAGCTCTTACAGGTATAGCAATCAGCCCCAGCATTTT. Translated, it gives CASSSYRYSNQPQHF. V gene TRBV5-6 combines with J gene TRBJ1-5, with D tentatively TRBD1 (5 bases). Trimming pared 3 bases from V and 0 bases from J, leaving 10 bases between. Germline assignment: CDR1 SGHDT and CDR2 YYEEEE. The CDR3 is 15 amino acids.